This T cell receptor beta chain was observed in a study of CD8+CD57+ T cells in acquired aplastic anemia. Study conclusions and caveats: There were 25 to 35 CD8+ CDR3 sequences that occurred in both patients and controls.

The CDR3 runs to 16 residues. V was cut by 4 bases and J by 4 bases, with 19 bases left in between. Germline V CDR1 and CDR2: SNHLY, FYNNEI. Details on this clonotype: The antigen is not known.

Patients picked for sequencing had shown CD8+CD57+ cell expansion detected by flow cytometry. Investigators profiled TCR beta VDJ and CDR3 from genomic DNA template. TCRdb independently ran MiXCR on the reads; one entry per CDR3 protein. The sample holds a few hundred thousand distinct CDR3 sequences; 40% to 60% are singletons and the top ten take just under 20%. The specimen was sorted CD4+, CD8+, or CD8+CD57+ T cells (not recorded which) from PBMCs. This clonotype originated in a human donor with aplastic anemia. This rearrangement joins TRBV2 to TRBJ2-5, with D perhaps matching TRBD2 (7 bases). In DNA, the CDR3 is TGTGCCAGCAGTGGGGGAGGGGGAAGGGTAGGAGAGACCCAGTACTTC. Its translation is CASSGGGGRVGETQYF.